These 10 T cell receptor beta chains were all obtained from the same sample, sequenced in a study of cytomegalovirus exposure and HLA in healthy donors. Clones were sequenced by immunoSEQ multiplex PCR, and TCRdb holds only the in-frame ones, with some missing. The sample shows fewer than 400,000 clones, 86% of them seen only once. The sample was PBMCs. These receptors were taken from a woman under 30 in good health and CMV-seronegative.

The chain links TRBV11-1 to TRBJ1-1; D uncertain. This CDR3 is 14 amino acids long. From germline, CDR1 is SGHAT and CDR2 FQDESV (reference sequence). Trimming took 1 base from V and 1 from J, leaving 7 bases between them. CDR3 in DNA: TGTGCCAGCAGCTTAGGGGCAGAGAACACTGAAGCTTTCTTT. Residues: CASSLGAENTEAFF. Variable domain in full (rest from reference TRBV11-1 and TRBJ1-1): EAEVAQSPRYKITEKSQAVAFWCDPISGHATLYWYRQILGQGPELLVQFQDESVVDDSQLPKDRFSAERLKGVDSTLKIQPAELGDSAMYLCASSLGAENTEAFFGQGTRLTVV.

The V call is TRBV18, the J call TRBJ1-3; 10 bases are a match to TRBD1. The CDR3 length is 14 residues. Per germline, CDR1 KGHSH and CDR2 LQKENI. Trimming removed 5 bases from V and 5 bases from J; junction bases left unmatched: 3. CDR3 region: CASSLGQGRNTIYF. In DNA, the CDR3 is TGTGCCAGCTCATTGGGACAGGGGAGAAACACCATATATTTT.

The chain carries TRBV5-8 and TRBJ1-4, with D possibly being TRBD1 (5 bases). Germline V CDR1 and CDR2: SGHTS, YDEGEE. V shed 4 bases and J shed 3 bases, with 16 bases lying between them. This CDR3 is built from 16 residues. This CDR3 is CASSPTGGGSNEKLFF. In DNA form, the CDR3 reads TGTGCCAGCAGCCCGACCGGGGGAGGCTCTAATGAAAAACTGTTTTTT.

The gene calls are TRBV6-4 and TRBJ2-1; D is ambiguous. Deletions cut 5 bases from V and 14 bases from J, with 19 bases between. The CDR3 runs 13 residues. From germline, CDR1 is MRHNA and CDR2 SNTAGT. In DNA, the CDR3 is TGTGCCAGCAGTCCGGTTAACGGATGGGCTAAGTTCTTC. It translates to CASSPVNGWAKFF.

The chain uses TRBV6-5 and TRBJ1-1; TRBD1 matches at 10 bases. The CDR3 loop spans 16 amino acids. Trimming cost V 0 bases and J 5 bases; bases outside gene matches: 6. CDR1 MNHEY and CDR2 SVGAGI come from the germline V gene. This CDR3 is CASSYSGQGVWTEAFF. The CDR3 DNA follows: TGTGCCAGCAGTTACTCTGGACAGGGGGTTTGGACTGAAGCTTTCTTT.

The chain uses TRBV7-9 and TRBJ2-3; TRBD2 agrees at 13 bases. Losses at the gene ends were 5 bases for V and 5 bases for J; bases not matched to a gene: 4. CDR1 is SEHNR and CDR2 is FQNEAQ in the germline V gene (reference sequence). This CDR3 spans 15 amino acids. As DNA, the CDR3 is TGTGCCAGCAGCCCCCGACTAGCGGGGGGAGATACGCAGTATTTT. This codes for CASSPRLAGGDTQYF.

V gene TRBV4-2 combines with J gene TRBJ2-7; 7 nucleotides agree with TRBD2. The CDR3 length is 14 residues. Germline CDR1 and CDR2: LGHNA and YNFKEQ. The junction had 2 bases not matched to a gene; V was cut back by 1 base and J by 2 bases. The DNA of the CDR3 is TGTGCCAGCAGCCAAGGACTAGCCCCCTACGAGCAGTACTTC. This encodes CASSQGLAPYEQYF.

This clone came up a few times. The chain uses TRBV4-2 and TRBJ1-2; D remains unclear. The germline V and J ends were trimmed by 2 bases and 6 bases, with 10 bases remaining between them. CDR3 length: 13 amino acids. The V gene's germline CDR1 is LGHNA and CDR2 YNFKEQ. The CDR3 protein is CASSQLPSDGYTF. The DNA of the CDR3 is TGTGCCAGCAGCCAACTCCCGTCAGATGGCTACACCTTC.

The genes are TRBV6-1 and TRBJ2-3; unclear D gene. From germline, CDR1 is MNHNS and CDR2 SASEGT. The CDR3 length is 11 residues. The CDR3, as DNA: TGTTCCTCGGAGAGCACAGATACGCAGTATTTT. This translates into CSSESTDTQYF.

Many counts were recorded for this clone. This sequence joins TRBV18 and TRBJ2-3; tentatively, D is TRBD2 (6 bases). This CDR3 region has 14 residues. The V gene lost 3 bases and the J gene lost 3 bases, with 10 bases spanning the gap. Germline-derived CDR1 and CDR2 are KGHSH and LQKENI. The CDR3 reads CASSPGGETDTQYF. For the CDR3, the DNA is TGTGCCAGCTCACCGGGGGGTGAGACAGATACGCAGTATTTT.